Each of the 24 T cell receptor beta chains below was sequenced from the same sample in a study of T-cell reconstitution after alpha-beta-depleted transplantation in children. Unique molecular identifiers were used in preparing the TCRbeta library. Each CDR3 protein is one row after TCRdb ran MiXCR on the PCR reads. The table lists 200,000 to 300,000 distinct CDR3 sequences, around 12% of them singletons. Sequencing was performed on PBMCs from the stem cell graft donor, taken from the stem cell graft. The receptors were sampled from a human donor who donated a stem cell graft to a child with acute lymphoblastic leukemia.

The sample holds many counts of this clonotype. This chain joins TRBV20-1 and TRBJ2-3; 9 bases line up with TRBD2. The CDR3 is made up of 17 amino acids. With 0 bases clipped from V and 2 bases from J, the junction kept 9 bases outside the gene matches. Germline CDR1 reads DFQATT; CDR2 reads SNEGSKA (reference sequence). The CDR3: CSARDPRTSASTDTQYF. CDR3 bases: TGCAGTGCTAGAGATCCTAGGACTAGCGCCTCCACAGATACGCAGTATTTT.

This clonotype was counted ten times or more. This chain uses TRBV10-3 with TRBJ2-7, with D tentatively TRBD1 or TRBD2 (6 bases each). The CDR3 totals 13 residues. V was trimmed by 6 bases and J by 0 bases, leaving 9 bases between them. Germline lookup yields CDR1 ENHRY and CDR2 SYGVKD. CDR3: CAISGGNSYEQYF. CDR3 nucleotides: TGTGCCATCAGCGGGGGCAACTCCTACGAGCAGTACTTC.

For this clonotype: This sequence may be a read error, since a much larger clone differs from it by one base. Given the absence of the conserved phenylalanine or tryptophan at the CDR3 end, a read error is likely. The rearrangement uses TRBV9 and TRBJ2-7, with 7 bases matching TRBD2. The CDR3 totals 15 residues. Germline CDR1 is SGDLS and CDR2 is YYNGEE. Unmatched junction bases numbered 9, after V lost 0 bases and J lost 6 bases. Here the CDR3 reads CASSVVAGGSGEQYL. In DNA form, the CDR3 reads TGTGCCAGCAGCGTAGTGGCCGGCGGGAGCGGCGAGCAGTACTTG.

This clonotype occurred many times. The chain links TRBV9 to TRBJ1-2; 9 nucleotides agree with TRBD1. Trimming at V came to 4 bases and at J to 7 bases, leaving 11 bases not matched to a gene. Germline V gene sequence: CDR1 SGDLS, CDR2 YYNGEE. CDR3 length: 15 amino acids. The CDR3 region has the DNA TGTGCCAGCAGCACGAGTACAGGGGGCGCTTCTGGCTACACCTTC. Residues: CASSTSTGGASGYTF.

This clonotype was detected many times. V and J are TRBV18 and TRBJ2-1; D unresolved. Looked up from germline, CDR1 is KGHSH and CDR2 is LQKENI. The V and J ends lost 0 bases and 3 bases respectively, with 12 bases between them. The CDR3 has 16 amino acids. The DNA for the CDR3 is TGTGCCAGCTCACCACCGGCCAAGACCAACTACAATGAGCAGTTCTTC. Translation gives CASSPPAKTNYNEQFF.

In its sample, this clonotype was seen many times. V is TRBV10-3 and J is TRBJ1-4; D uncertain. Germline V gives CDR1 ENHRY, CDR2 SYGVKD. The CDR3 covers 14 residues. V was cut by 4 bases and J by 8 bases, with 14 bases left in between. The CDR3 is CAISAAGEREKLFF. CDR3 nucleotides: TGTGCCATCAGTGCTGCTGGCGAGCGCGAAAAACTGTTTTTT.

This clonotype was counted ten times or more. The rearrangement uses TRBV20-1 and TRBJ2-2; a weak D match, TRBD2 (6 bases). CDR3 length equals 14 residues. V lost 3 bases and J lost 6, with 14 bases in between. The germline gives CDR1 DFQATT, CDR2 SNEGSKA (reference sequence). The CDR3 DNA is TGCAGTGCTAGTCGTCCGGGAGCCTCCGGGGAGCTGTTTTTT. Protein: CSASRPGASGELFF.

V is TRBV12-3 or TRBV12-4 and J is TRBJ2-2; 8 bases are shared with TRBD2. J gave up 3 bases and V 3 bases, and 6 bases lay outside the gene matches. This CDR3 is 16 amino acids long. CDR3 in DNA: TGTGCCAGCAGTTTCATCGGGGGGGCGCACACCGGGGAGCTGTTTTTT. Its protein product is CASSFIGGAHTGELFF.

At least ten counts were recorded for this clonotype. The chain carries TRBV5-1 and TRBJ2-2, with 8 positions matching TRBD1. Per germline, CDR1 SGHRS and CDR2 YFSETQ. The trim removed 2 bases at V and 3 bases at J, leaving 15 bases unmatched. CDR3 length equals 19 residues. The chain's CDR3 is CASSFPPLRQGADTGELFF. In DNA, the CDR3 is TGCGCCAGCAGCTTTCCCCCTTTGCGGCAGGGGGCGGACACCGGGGAGCTGTTTTTT.

Ten or more counts support this clonotype. The CDR3 is CSARDKGGLRNEQFF. CDR3 DNA: TGCAGTGCTAGAGATAAGGGGGGACTACGCAATGAGCAGTTCTTC. The chain joins TRBV20-1 to TRBJ2-1, with D perhaps TRBD2 (7 bases). V gave up 0 bases and J gave up 6 bases, with 15 bases separating them. The CDR3 is 15 amino acids. Germline CDR1 DFQATT, CDR2 SNEGSKA (reference sequence).

The V gene is TRBV9, the J gene TRBJ1-2; D perhaps matches TRBD1 (5 bases). Germline assignment: CDR1 SGDLS and CDR2 YYNGEE. The V gene lost 0 bases and the J gene lost 0 bases, with 6 bases spanning the gap. The CDR3 sequence is 14 residues long. In nucleotides, the CDR3 is TGTGCCAGCAGCGTAGGGGACTCTAACTATGGCTACACCTTC. It yields the protein CASSVGDSNYGYTF.

The table lists this clonotype with many counts. The CDR3 loop is CASSAGQGSNEQFF. The CDR3 region has the DNA TGTGCCAGCAGCGCGGGACAGGGGTCCAATGAGCAGTTCTTC. This chain uses TRBV7-7 with TRBJ2-1; 10 bases are a match to TRBD1. Germline V lookup: CDR1 SSHAT, CDR2 FNYEAQ (reference sequence). V shed 5 bases and J 6 bases; nucleotides not matched to a gene: 4. The CDR3 contains 14 residues. The full variable domain, in which reference TRBV7-7 and TRBJ2-1 provide the parts outside the CDR3, is GAGVSQSPRYKVTKRGQDVTLRCDPISSHATLYWYQQALGQGPEFLTYFNYEAQPDKSGLPSDRFSAERPEGSISTLTIQRTEQRDSAMYRCASSAGQGSNEQFFGPGTRLTVL.

This clonotype was picked up many times. The chain carries TRBV5-1 and TRBJ1-2, with a possible D match to TRBD1 (6 bases). Trimming removed 4 bases at V and 0 bases at J, with 19 bases between. The germline gives CDR1 SGHRS, CDR2 YFSETQ. The CDR3 is 17 residues long. CDR3 coding DNA: TGCGCCAGCAGCCGTGGGGGCCAGGACCGAGCTAACTATGGCTACACCTTC. Translated, it gives CASSRGGQDRANYGYTF.

This clonotype was seen many times. This chain joins TRBV20-1 and TRBJ1-4, with unresolved D. From germline, CDR1 is DFQATT and CDR2 SNEGSKA (reference sequence). CDR3 length: 12 residues. V was pared by 0 bases and J by 7 bases, with 6 bases between. CDR3 coding DNA: TGCAGTGCTAGAGATACAGCTGAAAAACTGTTTTTT. Translated: CSARDTAEKLFF.

This clonotype was observed many times. The V and J genes are TRBV5-6 and TRBJ1-4, with 7 bases aligning to TRBD1. Per the germline V gene, CDR1 is SGHDT and CDR2 is YYEEEE. V shed 3 bases, J shed 1 base, and the junction held 0 bases outside the gene matches. This CDR3 region has 14 residues. In DNA form, the CDR3 reads TGTGCCAGCAGCTACAGGGGAACTAATGAAAAACTGTTTTTT. This encodes CASSYRGTNEKLFF.

This clonotype was seen at least ten times. V usage is TRBV20-1 and J usage is TRBJ1-2; possible D gene TRBD1, 5 bases. The V gene lost 3 bases and the J gene lost 8 bases, with 19 bases spanning the gap. Germline V gene data show CDR1 as DFQATT and CDR2 as SNEGSKA (reference sequence). This CDR3 is built from 14 residues. For the CDR3, the DNA is TGCAGTGCTAGGTCCCATTCCGGGGACGGAGGCTACACCTTC. This sequence encodes CSARSHSGDGGYTF.

This clonotype has at least ten counts. The genes are TRBV5-1 and TRBJ2-1, with 7 bases identical to TRBD1. This CDR3 spans 17 amino acids. Germline V gene data show CDR1 as SGHRS and CDR2 as YFSETQ. V lost 0 bases, J lost 6 bases, and 12 bases stayed unmatched. CDR3 nucleotides: TGCGCCAGCAGCTTGGGGACCCGCTATACAGGGGTCAATGAGCAGTTCTTC. This sequence encodes CASSLGTRYTGVNEQFF.

This clonotype was counted many times. This chain joins TRBV24-1 and TRBJ2-7; D gene uncertain. Deletions cut 6 bases from V and 1 base from J, with 9 bases between. Per the germline V gene, CDR1 is KGHDR and CDR2 is SFDVKD. The CDR3 covers 13 residues. The CDR3 DNA reads as TGTGCCACCAGTAACACTGATTCCTACGAGCAGTACTTC. This sequence encodes CATSNTDSYEQYF.

This clonotype has only a few counts. This chain joins TRBV5-6 and TRBJ2-1; D unresolved. The CDR3 consists of 11 residues. Germline V gene lookup returns CDR1 SGHDT and CDR2 YYEEEE. V dropped 0 bases and J dropped 13 bases, with 8 bases sitting between them. The CDR3 here is CASSLGYGQFF. The CDR3 DNA sequence: TGTGCCAGCAGCTTGGGATATGGACAGTTCTTC.

This clonotype was observed many times. This chain joins TRBV12-3 or TRBV12-4 and TRBJ2-2; the D gene is possibly TRBD1 (5 bases). The CDR3 extends over 14 amino acids. Between the trimmed V and J ends, which lost 6 bases and 4 bases, there was a span of 12 bases. The CDR3 nucleotides read TGTGCCAGCAGAAGGGGCTGGCTCACCGGGGAGCTGTTTTTT. This gives the protein CASRRGWLTGELFF.

The genes are TRBV19 and TRBJ2-2; D not certain. CDR3 length: 13 amino acids. V was cut by 2 bases and J by 7 bases, with 8 bases left in between. Germline V gene lookup returns CDR1 LNHDA and CDR2 SQIVND (reference sequence). CDR3 sequence (DNA): TGTGCCAGTAGTATATGTTTAGTCGGGGAGCTGTTTTTT. Translated, it gives CASSICLVGELFF.

This clonotype was recorded many times. The V call is TRBV9, the J call TRBJ2-7; 8 bases are shared with TRBD1. The CDR3 consists of 15 residues. CDR1 SGDLS and CDR2 YYNGEE come from the germline V gene. The trim removed 0 bases at V and 3 bases at J, leaving 5 bases unmatched. The CDR3 spells CASSVATGEGYEQYF. The CDR3 bases are TGTGCCAGCAGCGTAGCGACAGGGGAAGGCTACGAGCAGTACTTC. Drawing the rest from reference TRBV9 and TRBJ2-7, the complete variable domain is DSGVTQTPKHLITATGQRVTLRCSPRSGDLSVYWYQQSLDQGLQFLIQYYNGEERAKGNILERFSAQQFPDLHSELNLSSLELGDSALYFCASSVATGEGYEQYFGPGTRLTVT.

This clonotype was picked up many times. The CDR3 here is CASSLPGVAYNEQFF. CDR3 DNA sequence: TGTGCCAGCAGTCTACCGGGAGTTGCCTACAATGAGCAGTTCTTC. The genes are TRBV27 and TRBJ2-1, with D possibly being TRBD2 (6 bases). V was cut by 5 bases and J by 2 bases, with 13 bases left in between. The germline V gene has CDR1 MNHEY and CDR2 SMNVEV (reference sequence). This CDR3 region has 15 residues.

This clonotype was counted ten times or more. The chain links TRBV7-3 to TRBJ1-3; D is uncertain. Trimming pared 4 bases from V and 4 bases from J, leaving 11 bases between. CDR3 size: 14 residues. Germline CDR1 is SGHTA and CDR2 is FQGTGA. The CDR3 loop is CASSYQKLGNTIYF. In DNA, the CDR3 is TGTGCCAGCAGCTACCAGAAACTGGGAAACACCATATATTTT.